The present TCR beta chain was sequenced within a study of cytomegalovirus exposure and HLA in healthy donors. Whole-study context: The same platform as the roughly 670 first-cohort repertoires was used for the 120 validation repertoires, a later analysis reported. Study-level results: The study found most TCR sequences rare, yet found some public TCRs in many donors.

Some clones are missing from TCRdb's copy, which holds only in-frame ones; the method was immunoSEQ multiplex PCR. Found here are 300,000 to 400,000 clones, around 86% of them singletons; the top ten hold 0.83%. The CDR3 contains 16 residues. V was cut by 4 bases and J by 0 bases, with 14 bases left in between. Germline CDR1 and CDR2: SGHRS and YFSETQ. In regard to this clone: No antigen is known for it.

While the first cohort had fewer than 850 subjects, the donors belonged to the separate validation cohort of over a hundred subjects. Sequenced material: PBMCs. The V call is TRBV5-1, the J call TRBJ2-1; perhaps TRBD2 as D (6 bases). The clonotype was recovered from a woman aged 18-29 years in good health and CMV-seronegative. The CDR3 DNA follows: TGCGCCAGCAGCGTCCAGGCGGGAAGCTCCTACAATGAGCAGTTCTTC. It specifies CASSVQAGSSYNEQFF.